These T cell receptor beta chains were read from a single sample in a study of cytomegalovirus exposure and HLA in healthy donors. Using immunoSEQ multiplex PCR, the repertoire was profiled, and TCRdb retains in-frame clones only, with some absent. The sample consists of about 160,000 clones, roughly 80% of them appearing once. Sample: PBMCs. These receptors all come from a young man in good health and CMV-seronegative. CDR3s include the opening cysteine and the closing phenylalanine or tryptophan. D genes are given only for firm matches. Expanded clones get a size class; other rows say once, few or many, or leave the size out.

d_call: -; j_call: TRBJ1-1; clone_size: -; v_call: TRBV6-5; cdr3_aa: CASTKNMNTEAFF; cdr3_nt: TGTGCCAGCACCAAAAACATGAACACTGAAGCTTTCTTT
d_call: TRBD1; j_call: TRBJ1-2; clone_size: -; v_call: TRBV12-5; cdr3_aa: CASGLETGRQGYTF; cdr3_nt: TGTGCTAGTGGTTTGGAGACAGGGCGGCAAGGCTACACCTTC
d_call: -; j_call: TRBJ1-1; clone_size: -; v_call: TRBV28; cdr3_aa: CANRPPGETEAFF; cdr3_nt: TGTGCCAATCGGCCCCCAGGGGAAACTGAAGCTTTCTTT
d_call: TRBD1; j_call: TRBJ1-6; clone_size: -; v_call: TRBV5-1; cdr3_aa: CASSLGQGYNSPLHF; cdr3_nt: TGCGCCAGCAGCTTGGGACAGGGGTATAATTCACCCCTCCACTTT
d_call: -; j_call: TRBJ2-2; clone_size: -; v_call: TRBV19; cdr3_aa: CASSPGQTGELFF; cdr3_nt: TGTGCCAGTAGTCCAGGGCAAACCGGGGAGCTGTTTTTT
d_call: -; j_call: TRBJ2-5; clone_size: -; v_call: TRBV7-2; cdr3_aa: CASSARVQTQYF; cdr3_nt: TGTGCCAGCAGCGCCAGGGTTCAGACCCAGTACTTC
d_call: TRBD2; j_call: TRBJ2-1; clone_size: -; v_call: TRBV5-8; cdr3_aa: CASSLPGLGGEQFF; cdr3_nt: TGTGCCAGCAGCCTTCCGGGACTAGGAGGTGAGCAGTTCTTC
d_call: TRBD1; j_call: TRBJ2-3; clone_size: -; v_call: TRBV18; cdr3_aa: CASSPGQAEDTQYF; cdr3_nt: TGTGCCAGCTCCCCGGGACAGGCAGAAGATACGCAGTATTTT
d_call: TRBD1; j_call: TRBJ2-3; clone_size: -; v_call: TRBV19; cdr3_aa: CASSILGTGGLADTQYF; cdr3_nt: TGTGCCAGTAGTATATTAGGGACAGGGGGCTTGGCAGATACGCAGTATTTT
d_call: TRBD1; j_call: TRBJ1-6; clone_size: few; v_call: TRBV25-1; cdr3_aa: CASSELDRGNSPLHF; cdr3_nt: TGTGCCAGCAGTGAATTGGACAGGGGAAATTCACCCCTCCACTTT
d_call: -; j_call: TRBJ2-5; clone_size: -; v_call: TRBV18; cdr3_aa: CASSDREETRYF; cdr3_nt: TGTGCCAGCTCGGACAGAGAAGAGACCCGGTACTTC
d_call: -; j_call: TRBJ2-7; clone_size: -; v_call: TRBV4-1; cdr3_aa: CASSQGLIGRGAYEQYF; cdr3_nt: TGCGCCAGCAGCCAAGGGCTGATTGGGCGGGGAGCATACGAGCAGTACTTC
d_call: -; j_call: TRBJ2-3; clone_size: -; v_call: TRBV10-1; cdr3_aa: CASSDAGRADTQYF; cdr3_nt: TGCGCCAGCAGTGATGCGGGACGCGCAGATACGCAGTATTTT
d_call: -; j_call: TRBJ2-1; clone_size: -; v_call: TRBV7-9; cdr3_aa: CASSLLRVGYNEQFF; cdr3_nt: TGTGCCAGCAGCTTATTGCGGGTGGGCTACAATGAGCAGTTCTTC
d_call: TRBD1; j_call: TRBJ1-5; clone_size: -; v_call: TRBV7-9; cdr3_aa: CASSAGGEGSNQPQHF; cdr3_nt: TGTGCCAGCAGCGCAGGGGGTGAAGGTAGCAATCAGCCCCAGCATTTT
d_call: TRBD2; j_call: TRBJ2-3; clone_size: -; v_call: TRBV7-8; cdr3_aa: CASSSAGGSDTQYF; cdr3_nt: TGTGCCAGCAGTTCGGCGGGGGGGTCAGATACGCAGTATTTT
d_call: TRBD2; j_call: TRBJ2-7; clone_size: -; v_call: TRBV9; cdr3_aa: CASSVTSGTSYEQYF; cdr3_nt: TGTGCCAGCAGCGTAACTAGCGGGACTTCCTACGAGCAGTACTTC
d_call: -; j_call: TRBJ2-1; clone_size: -; v_call: TRBV7-3; cdr3_aa: CASSLPPAGQFF; cdr3_nt: TGTGCCAGCAGCTTACCCCCAGCGGGGCAGTTCTTC
d_call: TRBD1; j_call: TRBJ1-6; clone_size: -; v_call: TRBV6-5; cdr3_aa: CASSRTGDNSPLHF; cdr3_nt: TGTGCCAGCAGCAGGACAGGCGATAATTCACCCCTCCACTTT
d_call: -; j_call: TRBJ2-5; clone_size: -; v_call: TRBV4-3; cdr3_aa: CASSPLQGETQYF; cdr3_nt: TGCGCCAGCAGCCCACTACAGGGCGAGACCCAGTACTTC
d_call: -; j_call: TRBJ2-6; clone_size: -; v_call: TRBV4-3; cdr3_aa: CASSQGHSGANVLTF; cdr3_nt: TGCGCCAGCAGCCAAGGACACTCTGGGGCCAACGTCCTGACTTTC
d_call: -; j_call: TRBJ2-7; clone_size: -; v_call: TRBV6-1; cdr3_aa: CASSETLNYEQYF; cdr3_nt: TGTGCCAGCAGTGAAACCCTGAACTACGAGCAGTACTTC
d_call: -; j_call: TRBJ2-7; clone_size: -; v_call: TRBV5-5; cdr3_aa: CASSRDGGPYEQYF; cdr3_nt: TGTGCCAGCAGCAGGGATGGGGGCCCCTACGAGCAGTACTTC
d_call: TRBD1; j_call: TRBJ1-1; clone_size: -; v_call: TRBV27; cdr3_aa: CASSSHPGGGGTEAFF; cdr3_nt: TGTGCCAGCAGCTCACACCCAGGGGGCGGGGGCACTGAAGCTTTCTTT
d_call: -; j_call: TRBJ2-7; clone_size: -; v_call: TRBV28; cdr3_aa: CASSLTGGEQYF; cdr3_nt: TGTGCCAGCAGTTTGACAGGTGGAGAGCAGTACTTC
d_call: TRBD1; j_call: TRBJ2-7; clone_size: few; v_call: TRBV10-3; cdr3_aa: CATKPGQVTNEQYF; cdr3_nt: TGTGCCACAAAACCGGGACAGGTTACCAACGAGCAGTACTTC
d_call: -; j_call: TRBJ2-3; clone_size: once; v_call: TRBV28; cdr3_aa: CASSGTGFRPDTQYF; cdr3_nt: TGTGCCAGCAGTGGAACGGGGTTCAGGCCAGATACGCAGTATTTT
d_call: -; j_call: TRBJ1-1; clone_size: few; v_call: TRBV28; cdr3_aa: CASSLSGFGRNTEAFF; cdr3_nt: TGTGCCAGCAGTTTATCAGGATTTGGAAGAAACACTGAAGCTTTCTTT
d_call: -; j_call: TRBJ1-6; clone_size: -; v_call: TRBV6-1; cdr3_aa: CASSERAETGWVSPLHF; cdr3_nt: TGTGCCAGCAGTGAAAGGGCGGAGACAGGATGGGTTTCACCCCTCCACTTT
d_call: -; j_call: TRBJ2-7; clone_size: -; v_call: TRBV28; cdr3_aa: CASSRHYEQYF; cdr3_nt: TGTGCCAGCAGTCGTCACTACGAGCAGTACTTC
d_call: TRBD1; j_call: TRBJ2-2; clone_size: -; v_call: TRBV11-3; cdr3_aa: CASSLRQGNTGELFF; cdr3_nt: TGTGCCAGCAGCCTACGACAGGGAAACACCGGGGAGCTGTTTTTT
d_call: -; j_call: TRBJ1-1; clone_size: few; v_call: TRBV19; cdr3_aa: CASSLGRDTEAFF; cdr3_nt: TGTGCCAGTAGTTTGGGCAGGGACACTGAAGCTTTCTTT
d_call: -; j_call: TRBJ1-6; clone_size: -; v_call: TRBV2; cdr3_aa: CASSAGPYQGGNSPLHF; cdr3_nt: TGTGCCAGCAGTGCCGGCCCTTACCAAGGCGGAAATTCACCCCTCCACTTT
d_call: -; j_call: TRBJ2-7; clone_size: -; v_call: TRBV10-3; cdr3_aa: CAISSNRDNSYEQYF; cdr3_nt: TGTGCCATCAGTTCTAACCGGGACAACTCCTACGAGCAGTACTTC
d_call: -; j_call: TRBJ2-5; clone_size: -; v_call: TRBV5-1; cdr3_aa: CASSLAETQYF; cdr3_nt: TGCGCCAGCAGCTTGGCGGAGACCCAGTACTTC
d_call: TRBD1; j_call: TRBJ2-5; clone_size: -; v_call: TRBV7-9; cdr3_aa: CASSLRDRWRETQYF; cdr3_nt: TGTGCCAGCAGCTTACGGGACAGGTGGAGGGAGACCCAGTACTTC
d_call: -; j_call: TRBJ2-2; clone_size: -; v_call: TRBV9; cdr3_aa: CASSPRRLGGYTGELFF; cdr3_nt: TGTGCCAGCAGTCCCCGGAGACTAGGAGGATACACCGGGGAGCTGTTTTTT
d_call: -; j_call: TRBJ2-7; clone_size: -; v_call: TRBV7-2; cdr3_aa: CASSSPGTYEQYF; cdr3_nt: TGTGCCAGCAGCTCCCCAGGGACATACGAGCAGTACTTC
d_call: TRBD1; j_call: TRBJ1-1; clone_size: -; v_call: TRBV5-1; cdr3_aa: CASSPRDRGNTEAFF; cdr3_nt: TGCGCCAGCAGCCCGCGGGACAGGGGGAACACTGAAGCTTTCTTT
d_call: -; j_call: TRBJ1-1; clone_size: -; v_call: TRBV5-1; cdr3_aa: CASSQGAGTEAFF; cdr3_nt: TGCGCCAGCAGCCAAGGGGCAGGCACTGAAGCTTTCTTT
d_call: TRBD2; j_call: TRBJ2-1; clone_size: -; v_call: TRBV28; cdr3_aa: CASSLGGGPYNEQFF; cdr3_nt: TGTGCCAGCAGTTTGGGGGGAGGGCCCTACAATGAGCAGTTCTTC
d_call: -; j_call: TRBJ2-7; clone_size: few; v_call: TRBV2; cdr3_aa: CASSEPRYEQYF; cdr3_nt: TGTGCCAGCAGTGAACCCAGATACGAGCAGTACTTC
d_call: -; j_call: TRBJ1-5; clone_size: -; v_call: TRBV28; cdr3_aa: CASSLAAGGNQPQHF; cdr3_nt: TGTGCCAGCAGTTTAGCCGCCGGGGGAAATCAGCCCCAGCATTTT